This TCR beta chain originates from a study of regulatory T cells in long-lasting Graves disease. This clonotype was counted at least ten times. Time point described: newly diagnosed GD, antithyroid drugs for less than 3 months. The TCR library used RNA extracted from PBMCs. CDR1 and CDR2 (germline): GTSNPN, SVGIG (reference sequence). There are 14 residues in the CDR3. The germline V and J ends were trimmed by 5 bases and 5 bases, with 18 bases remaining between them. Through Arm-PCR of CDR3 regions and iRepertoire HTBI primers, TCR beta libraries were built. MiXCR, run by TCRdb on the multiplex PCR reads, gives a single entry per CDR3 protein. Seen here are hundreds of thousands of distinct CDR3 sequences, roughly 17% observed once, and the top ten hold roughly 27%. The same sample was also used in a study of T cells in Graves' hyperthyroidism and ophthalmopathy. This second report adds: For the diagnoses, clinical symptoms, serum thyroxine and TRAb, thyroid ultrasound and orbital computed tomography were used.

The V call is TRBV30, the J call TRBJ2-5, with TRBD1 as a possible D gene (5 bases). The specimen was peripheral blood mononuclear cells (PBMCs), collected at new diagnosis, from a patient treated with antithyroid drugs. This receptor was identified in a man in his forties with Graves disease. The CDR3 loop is CAWDKVQGWETQYF. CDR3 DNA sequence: TGTGCCTGGGATAAAGTTCAGGGATGGGAGACCCAGTACTTC.